This is a list of T cell receptor beta chains from one sample in a study of Tregs in tolerant kidney transplant recipients. The repertoire was sequenced with immunoSEQ multiplex PCR; TCRdb's copy has only in-frame clones and lacks some. Of some 21,000 clones in the sample, over 70% were seen once. Sequenced material: CD8+ T cells from blood (PBMCs), taken 6 months after the transplant. Every receptor here comes from a human patient who received a combined kidney and bone marrow transplant. Some T cells could come from the graft donor. Both conserved end residues are part of each CDR3. The order of the fields is V gene, J gene, D gene, clone size, CDR3 DNA, CDR3 protein. A D gene is named only where the DNA matches it firmly. Clone size appears in some rows only: once, few, many, or a class for an expanded clone.

TRBV9	TRBJ2-1	TRBD2	NA	TGTGCCAGCAGCGCACTAGCGGGGGGTGTTTTGGGGCAGTTCTTC	CASSALAGGVLGQFF
TRBV13	TRBJ2-1	TRBD2	NA	TGTGCCAGCAGCTTTTTCCGGGAGGGCCGTGGTGAGCAGTTCTTC	CASSFFREGRGEQFF
TRBV5-1	TRBJ1-1	TRBD1	NA	TGCGCCAGCAGCTATACAGGGGGCAGCACTGAAGCTTTCTTT	CASSYTGGSTEAFF
TRBV27	TRBJ1-2	TRBD1	NA	TGTGCCAGCAGTCTCCTGGGACAGGGGTACTATGGCTACACCTTC	CASSLLGQGYYGYTF
TRBV11-2	TRBJ2-7	NA	NA	TGTGCCAGCAGCTTCGGACAGACCTACGAGCAGTACTTC	CASSFGQTYEQYF
TRBV23-1	TRBJ2-1	TRBD1	NA	TGCGCCAGCAGTCAAATACGACAGGGTAGGAATGAGCAGTTCTTC	CASSQIRQGRNEQFF
TRBV10-3	TRBJ2-1	NA	NA	TGTGCCACTCGAGAGAGCTCCTACAATGAGCAGTTCTTC	CATRESSYNEQFF
TRBV28	TRBJ2-7	NA	few	TGTGCCAGCAGTTTATGGGACTCAAGCTCCTACGAGCAGTACTTC	CASSLWDSSSYEQYF
TRBV7-3	TRBJ1-5	TRBD1	NA	TGTGCCAGCAGCGGGCCCGGACAGGGAAATAGCAATCAGCCCCAGCATTTT	CASSGPGQGNSNQPQHF
TRBV6-1	TRBJ2-3	NA	NA	TGTGCCACCCGAGCGAACTCGGGTAACACAGATACGCAGTATTTT	CATRANSGNTDTQYF
TRBV19	TRBJ2-2	NA	NA	TGTGCCAGTAGTATAGGCTCCTCAGCGAACACCGGGGAGCTGTTTTTT	CASSIGSSANTGELFF
TRBV27	TRBJ2-7	NA	NA	TGTGCCAGCAGTTTATCCCCTGTTGGTCACGAGCAGTACTTC	CASSLSPVGHEQYF
TRBV7-8	TRBJ1-1	NA	NA	TGTGCCAGCAGCTTAGACAGATTGAGCACTGAAGCTTTCTTT	CASSLDRLSTEAFF
TRBV5-1	TRBJ2-7	NA	NA	TGCGCCAGCAGTAGGGCGGGGTCCTACGAGCAGTACTTC	CASSRAGSYEQYF
TRBV5-6	TRBJ2-3	NA	NA	TGTGCCAGCAGCTGGGCAACAGATACGCAGTATTTT	CASSWATDTQYF
TRBV21-1	TRBJ2-5	NA	NA	TGTGCCAGCAGCAAAGGGGAGGGAGCTGTAGAGACCCAGTACTTC	CASSKGEGAVETQYF
TRBV7-3	TRBJ2-5	TRBD1	once	TGTGCCAGCAGCTTAAGGGGGGGACAGGGGTCAGAGACCCAGTACTTC	CASSLRGGQGSETQYF
TRBV30	TRBJ2-2	TRBD2	NA	TGTGCCTGGAGTCCTCCGGGACTAGACACAGGGGAGCTGTTTTTT	CAWSPPGLDTGELFF
TRBV9	TRBJ2-6	NA	once	TGTGCCAGCAGCCCCCGATCTGGGGCCGTTAACGTCCTGACTTTC	CASSPRSGAVNVLTF
TRBV11-3	TRBJ2-3	TRBD2	NA	TGTGCCAGCAGCTCAAGGACTAGCGGGAGAGGACGGACGCAGTATTTT	CASSSRTSGRGRTQYF
TRBV4-1	TRBJ1-3	NA	NA	TGCGCCAGCAGCCAAGATCCGGGTCGGGGGAATCCTGGAAACACCATATATTTT	CASSQDPGRGNPGNTIYF
TRBV9	TRBJ1-1	NA	few	TGTGCCAGCAGCGTATCGGCAGGGCCCTTCGGAACGAAGGGGACTGAAGCTTTCTTT	CASSVSAGPFGTKGTEAFF
TRBV19	TRBJ2-5	NA	NA	TGTGCCAGTAGTACCCAAAGGGGGGAGACCCAGTACTTC	CASSTQRGETQYF
TRBV7-6	TRBJ2-2	TRBD1	NA	TGTGCCAGCAGCTTAGCGTATTTAGGGGGCAACACCGGGGAGCTGTTTTTT	CASSLAYLGGNTGELFF
TRBV25-1	TRBJ1-2	NA	NA	TGTGCCAGCAGTGATAAGAGACAGGAAAACTATGGCTACACCTTC	CASSDKRQENYGYTF
TRBV4-1	TRBJ1-1	TRBD1	once	TGCGCCAGCAGCCTAACAGGGGTCTTGAACACTGAAGCTTTCTTT	CASSLTGVLNTEAFF
TRBV27	TRBJ2-7	NA	NA	TGTGCCAGCAGTTCCCCCTCGGGGGAGCAGTACTTC	CASSSPSGEQYF
TRBV4-3	TRBJ1-1	NA	once	TGCGCCAGCAGCCAAGGCAGGGTTGGCACTGAAGCTTTCTTT	CASSQGRVGTEAFF
TRBV7-9	TRBJ2-1	NA	NA	TGTGCCAGCAGACCGAGGGGGGGGTATGAGCAGTTCTTC	CASRPRGGYEQFF
TRBV9	TRBJ2-5	NA	NA	TGTGCCAGCCAGGGAGGAGGGACCCAGTACTTC	CASQGGGTQYF
TRBV14	TRBJ1-1	NA	NA	TGTGCCAGCAGCCACCCCGTCCTCAGTGAAGCTTTCTTT	CASSHPVLSEAFF
TRBV14	TRBJ1-1	NA	NA	TGTGCCAGCAGCCAAGATGTTTCTAGGAACACTGAAGCTTTCTTT	CASSQDVSRNTEAFF
TRBV13	TRBJ1-1	NA	few	TGTGCCAGCAGCTTACGGACAGTGAACACTGAAGCTTTCTTT	CASSLRTVNTEAFF
TRBV7-6	TRBJ1-6	TRBD1	once	TGTGCCAGCAGCCCCACACCAGGGGGTGGGGGGTCCTATAATTCCCCCCTCCACTTT	CASSPTPGGGGSYNSPLHF
TRBV2	TRBJ1-1	TRBD1	once	TGTGCCAGCGGAGGGGACAGACTTACCCTATTGAACACTGAAGCTTTCTTT	CASGGDRLTLLNTEAFF
TRBV11-3	TRBJ2-4	NA	NA	TGTGCCAGCAGCTTACCCCAAGCCAAAAACATTCAGTACTTC	CASSLPQAKNIQYF
TRBV29-1	TRBJ1-2	TRBD1	NA	TGCAGCGGGGCCGGGACAGGTCACGACACCTTC	CSGAGTGHDTF
TRBV4-3	TRBJ2-7	TRBD2	NA	TGCGCCAGCAGCCCAGGACTAGCCTACGAGCAGTACTTC	CASSPGLAYEQYF
TRBV2	TRBJ1-1	NA	once	TGTGCCAGCAGTGAAACTTTTAACACTGAAGCTTTCTTT	CASSETFNTEAFF
TRBV14	TRBJ2-3	NA	NA	TGTGCCAGCAGCCCGACTGGGGGCACCACAGATACGCAGTATTTT	CASSPTGGTTDTQYF